Detailed here is one T cell receptor (beta chain). Its recognized antigen is unknown. Qualities for individual bases were not recorded, and no much larger clone is one base off. To prepare the library, PCR was applied. The sequencing machine was an Illumina HiSeq 2500. TCR libraries were prepared with molecular barcoding, using unique molecular identifiers to normalize TCRbeta repertoire quantification. TCRdb reworked the public reads: Q25 trimming with fastp, MiXCR clone assembly, productive beta chains retained. Entries that share a CDR3 protein sequence are merged under the most common genes and DNA. This sample lists about 830,000 distinct CDR3 sequences; approximately 15% were detected once. The ten largest clones add up to about 5% of the sample. The intended sense of this specimen's treatment or condition label: allogeneic hematopoietic cell transplantation with graft depleted of TCRalphabeta T cells and CD19 B cells. The transplant recipients were children given TCRalphabeta/CD19-depleted allogeneic hematopoietic cell grafts.

The CDR3 measures 14 amino acids from cysteine to phenylalanine. The kept DNA is CDR3 alone, 42 bases in frame from the first base. V gives up 3 bases and J gives up 6 bases, and the segment between their germline ends measures 13 bases. According to the germline V gene (reference sequence), CDR1 reads SEHNR and CDR2 reads FQNEAQ. This entry is derived from a study of T-cell reconstitution after alpha-beta-depleted transplantation in children (dated by TCRdb to the mid-2010s). As for the study more broadly: Using TCR repertoire profiling, the study followed T-cell immune reconstitution in a quantitative way in children after TCRalphabeta/CD19-depleted allogeneic hematopoietic cell transplantation. On the study overall, not on this receptor specifically: The apparently early recovery of alphabetaT-cell counts about two months after transplant reportedly depended on only several hundred rapidly expanded clones that came from non-depleted graft cells. Over subsequent months, a decline in hyperexpanded clone frequencies was noted, and after one year, T-cell counts and TCRbeta diversity were mostly ascribed to newly produced T cells. In some patients, the high TCRbeta diversity seen at day 60 was put down to recipient T cells and intrathymic progenitors that had survived conditioning.

The sequence was collected from a male patient younger than 18 who had a stem cell transplant for acute lymphoblastic leukemia, so the T cells may come from the graft donor. This specimen consisted of PBMCs, mostly from graft donor cells, obtained 360 days after TCRalphabeta/CD19-depleted stem cell transplant. The receptor chain draws on TRBV7-9 and TRBJ2-3, with a weak D call of TRBD2 (5 bases match). The CDR3: CASSFQVPGDTQYF. The DNA sequence follows: TGTGCCAGCAGCTTTCAAGTCCCGGGGGATACGCAGTATTTT.